The entry that follows covers one TCR beta chain sequence. Antigen: not known. Other DNA sequences within the sample encode an identical CDR3. This entry belongs to a study of shared clonotypes between healthy human individuals. Overall study findings and caveats: For naive CD4 cells, 4.5% to 6.5% of clonotypes were shared across a handful of donors.

Some clones are missing from TCRdb's copy, which holds only in-frame ones; the method was immunoSEQ multiplex PCR. The profile covers approximately 2,300,000 clones, with about nine tenths appearing a single time and around 0.35% taken by the ten largest. From CD4+ cells came CD45RA+ naive and CD45RA-negative memory subsets. The sample comprised naive CD4+ T cells from PBMCs. Subset denoted: CD45RA+ positively selected. The source of this sequence is a man between 18 and 35 years old in good health. Some clones in this sample may be carry-over from other donors' samples.

CDR3 in amino acids: CASSYSQGAGNEQFF. CDR3 in DNA: TGTGCCAGCAGTTACTCGCAGGGGGCGGGTAATGAGCAGTTCTTC. This rearrangement joins TRBV6-6 to TRBJ2-1; 8 nucleotides line up with TRBD1. The CDR3 contains 15 residues. J was trimmed by 7 bases and V by 0 bases; bases with no gene match: 5. Germline CDR1 is MNHNY and CDR2 is SVGAGI (reference sequence).